This TCR beta chain comes out of a study of blood T cell repertoires in COVID-19. Overall study: The cDNA or gDNA used as material had been derived from T cells, B-cell-depleted T cells, or PBMCs.

Measured with immunoSEQ multiplex PCR; TCRdb has only the in-frame clones, and not every one. The table shows some 90,000 clones, with 81% occurring only once. CDR1 and CDR2 from the germline V gene are SNHLY and FYNNEI. CDR3 length: 16 residues. Trimming took 6 bases from V and 7 from J; bases not matched to a gene: 8. V and J are TRBV2 and TRBJ2-2, with 13 nucleotides matching TRBD2. This receptor was taken from a man aged 55 to 70 with acute or convalescent COVID-19. Material for sequencing was peripheral blood. The CDR3 spells CASSETSGRTGGELFF. CDR3 in DNA: TGTGCCAGCAGCGAGACTAGCGGGAGGACGGGCGGGGAGCTGTTTTTT. Filled out from reference TRBV2 and TRBJ2-2, the complete variable domain reads EPEVTQTPSHQVTQMGQEVILRCVPISNHLYFYWYRQILGQKVEFLVSFYNNEISEKSEIFDDQFSVERPDGSNFTLKIRSTKLEDSAMYFCASSETSGRTGGELFFGEGSRLTVL.